The 23 T cell receptor beta chains in this list originate from one sample, sequenced in a study of blood T cells in healthy people across ages. Together with a sample-barcoded 5' primer, a J-beta primer mix was included in a second PCR lasting about 6 to 12 cycles. TCRdb re-derived calls from the 5' RACE reads in MiXCR, one entry per CDR3 protein. The sample yields approximately 850,000 distinct CDR3 sequences, roughly 50% seen once. The sequencing input was blood. Receptor source: a man aged 25-45 years in good health.

There are a few counts of this clonotype. This sequence joins TRBV27 and TRBJ2-7, with 10 bases lining up with TRBD1. V trimming: 4 bases; J trimming: 6 bases; junction bases outside the gene matches: 3. The CDR3 is made up of 13 amino acids. Germline V CDR1 and CDR2: MNHEY, SMNVEV (reference sequence). CDR3 sequence reads: CASSSGTGVEQYF. The CDR3 DNA reads as TGTGCCAGCAGTTCCGGGACAGGGGTCGAGCAGTACTTC.

There are a few counts of this clonotype. The rearrangement joins TRBV6-5 to TRBJ2-7; TRBD2 matches at 7 bases. Germline V gene data show CDR1 as MNHEY and CDR2 as SVGAGI. CDR3 size: 12 residues. V was clipped by 8 bases and J by 5 bases; unmatched bases: 6. CDR3 in amino acids: CASGEGLDEQYF. The CDR3 DNA reads as TGTGCCAGCGGGGAGGGCCTTGACGAGCAGTACTTC.

Comment on this clonotype: This sequence may be a read error, since a much larger clone differs from it by one base. The rearrangement links TRBV5-1 to TRBJ2-7, with D perhaps matching TRBD2 (5 bases). The J call is uncertain, as TRBJ2-1 better fits the DNA end. Germline V CDR1 and CDR2: SGHRS, YFSETQ. The CDR3 has 12 amino acids. CDR3 protein: CASKGASSEQFF. CDR3 nucleotide sequence: TGCGCCAGCAAGGGAGCGTCCAGTGAGCAGTTCTTC.

V is TRBV18 and J is TRBJ2-3, with D tentatively TRBD2 (5 bases). CDR1 is KGHSH, CDR2 LQKENI, per germline. Trimming cost V 6 bases and J 2 bases, with 18 bases left between them. The CDR3 runs to 16 residues. As DNA, the CDR3 is TGTGCCAGCTCGCGCTACGGAGGTTCGTTCACAGATACGCAGTATTTT. Translating gives CASSRYGGSFTDTQYF.

The chain employs TRBV12-3 or TRBV12-4 and TRBJ1-2; D may be TRBD1 (5 bases). The CDR3 extends over 14 amino acids. V shed 3 bases and J shed 3 bases, with 11 bases lying between them. The CDR3 loop reads CASSFFPRDYGYTF. CDR3 nucleotides: TGTGCCAGCAGTTTTTTCCCCAGGGACTATGGCTACACCTTC.

The chain couples TRBV20-1 to TRBJ2-1, with 7 bases that match TRBD2. J was trimmed by 0 bases and V by 5 bases; bases with no gene match: 13. Germline CDR1 is DFQATT and CDR2 is SNEGSKA (reference sequence). The CDR3 sequence is 17 residues long. CDR3 sequence: CSAENGNGRSSYNEQFF. Here the CDR3 DNA reads TGCAGTGCTGAAAACGGGAACGGGAGGAGCTCCTACAATGAGCAGTTCTTC.

This chain links TRBV15 with TRBJ1-3; TRBD1 aligns across 7 bases. This CDR3 has 18 amino acids. CDR1 is LNHNV, CDR2 YYDKDF, per germline (reference sequence). V trimming: 0 bases; J trimming: 0 bases; junction bases outside the gene matches: 8. The CDR3 sequence: CATSRDPSDRSSGNTIYF. In nucleotides, the CDR3 is TGTGCCACCAGCAGAGACCCATCGGACAGGAGCTCTGGAAACACCATATATTTT.

This clonotype has more than one count but fewer than ten. This chain connects TRBV29-1 to TRBJ1-2; D not resolved. Per the germline V gene, CDR1 is SQVTM and CDR2 is ANQGSEA. CDR3 length equals 16 residues. The V end lost 1 base, the J end lost 4 bases, and 19 bases lay between the germline ends. CDR3 sequence: CSVEVGSSGGLYGYTF. The CDR3 DNA follows: TGCAGCGTTGAAGTGGGTAGTTCCGGAGGGCTCTATGGCTACACCTTC.

The genes are TRBV24-1 and TRBJ2-4, with 12 positions matching TRBD1. The J call may be in error: the DNA end matches TRBJ2-7 better. CDR1 is KGHDR, CDR2 SFDVKD, per germline. This CDR3 spans 14 amino acids. The CDR3 region has the DNA TGTGCCACCAGTGACGGGACAGGGGGCAACGAGCAGTACTTC. This sequence encodes CATSDGTGGNEQYF.

The chain employs TRBV6-6 and TRBJ2-4; 9 positions match TRBD1. The J call may not be correct, given that the DNA end is closer to TRBJ2-7. The CDR3 loop spans 15 amino acids. Germline V lookup: CDR1 MNHNY, CDR2 SVGAGI (reference sequence). The CDR3 DNA reads TGTGCCAGCAGTCAGGGACAGGGTTTGCGGTACGAGCAGTACTTC. Protein sequence: CASSQGQGLRYEQYF.

The chain combines TRBV7-2 with TRBJ2-3; D gene uncertain. The V gene's germline CDR1 is SGHTA and CDR2 FQGNSA. The CDR3 length is 17 residues. V was cut by 1 base and J by 3 bases, with 17 bases left in between. The CDR3, as DNA: TGTGCCAGCAGCTTAGTGGTCCAACCTTTGGGGACAGATACGCAGTATTTT. This gives the protein CASSLVVQPLGTDTQYF.

This clonotype was detected ten times or more. The CDR3 DNA reads TGTGCCAGCAGTGTTGCGGGGCTCGATGAGCAGTTCTTC. The encoded protein is CASSVAGLDEQFF. V usage is TRBV27 and J usage is TRBJ2-1; TRBD2 is a possible D gene (6 bases). Deletions cut 5 bases from V and 8 bases from J, with 13 bases between. The CDR3 totals 13 residues. The germline V gene encodes CDR1 MNHEY and CDR2 SMNVEV (reference sequence).

The chain has TRBV15 and TRBJ2-6; 10 bases are a match to TRBD1. Trimming took 3 bases from V and 0 from J; bases not matched to a gene: 5. Per the germline V gene, CDR1 is LNHNV and CDR2 is YYDKDF (reference sequence). There are 18 residues in the CDR3. The CDR3 nucleotides read TGTGCCACCAGCAGGGGGACAGGGGCCTTCTCTGGGGCCAACGTCCTGACTTTC. It encodes CATSRGTGAFSGANVLTF.

J is TRBJ1-2 and V is TRBV7-2, with D hard to call. There are 15 residues in the CDR3. V was clipped by 4 bases and J by 2 bases, with 14 bases between them. Germline loops: CDR1 SGHTA, CDR2 FQGNSA. DNA of the CDR3: TGTGCCAGCAGCTCGATTCGTCACACCAACTATGGCTACACCTTC. Its protein product is CASSSIRHTNYGYTF.

The gene calls are TRBV5-5 and TRBJ2-3, with TRBD2 identical over 8 bases. The CDR3 is made up of 15 amino acids. J gave up 3 bases and V 4 bases, and 7 bases lay outside the gene matches. Germline CDR1 is SGHKS and CDR2 is YYEKEE (reference sequence). The DNA of the CDR3 is TGTGCCAGCAGCCCCCGGGGGGGCCGTACAGATACGCAGTATTTT. Translating gives CASSPRGGRTDTQYF.

The genes are TRBV3-1 and TRBJ1-2; D remains unclear. Deletions cut 3 bases from V and 4 bases from J, with 15 bases between. Looked up from germline, CDR1 is LGHDT and CDR2 is YNNKEL (reference sequence). The CDR3 covers 15 residues. In DNA, the CDR3 is TGTGCCAGCAGCCACTCCGGCGGATATCCCTATGGCTACACCTTC. The encoded protein is CASSHSGGYPYGYTF.

The chain is built from TRBV24-1 and TRBJ2-3; perhaps D is TRBD1 or TRBD2 (5 bases each). V was pared by 4 bases and J by 1 base, with 14 bases between. This CDR3 has 16 residues. Germline lookup yields CDR1 KGHDR and CDR2 SFDVKD. The CDR3 coding sequence is TGTGCCACCAGTGACCCCAGCGGCAGGGGCACAGATACGCAGTATTTT. It specifies CATSDPSGRGTDTQYF.

This rearrangement joins TRBV29-1 to TRBJ1-5; 7 positions match TRBD1. The germline V gene has CDR1 SQVTM and CDR2 ANQGSEA. This CDR3 is built from 13 residues. With 5 bases clipped from V and 9 bases from J, the junction kept 10 bases outside the gene matches. CDR3 bases: TGCAGCGTTCAACAGGGGTCCGCCGGGCCCCAGCATTTT. This codes for CSVQQGSAGPQHF.

The V call is TRBV7-9, the J call TRBJ2-2, with 7 positions matching TRBD1. Germline V gives CDR1 SEHNR, CDR2 FQNEAQ (reference sequence). The junction had 6 bases not matched to a gene; V was cut back by 5 bases and J by 6 bases. This CDR3 is built from 14 residues. DNA for the CDR3: TGTGCCAGCAGCGACAGGGTCGAGGCCGGGGAGCTGTTTTTT. This translates into CASSDRVEAGELFF. Full variable domain (missing parts from reference TRBV7-9 and TRBJ2-2): DTGVSQNPRHKITKRGQNVTFRCDPISEHNRLYWYRQTLGQGPEFLTYFQNEAQLEKSRLLSDRFSAERPKGSFSTLEIQRTEQGDSAMYLCASSDRVEAGELFFGEGSRLTVL.

The V gene is TRBV13, the J gene TRBJ2-3, with a tentative D call TRBD2 (5 bases). CDR3 length: 16 residues. CDR1 is PRHDT and CDR2 is FYEKMQ in the germline V gene (reference sequence). V was cut by 2 bases and J by 0 bases, with 12 bases left in between. The CDR3 nucleotides are TGTGCCAGCAGCTTAAGCCGACGGGGAAGCACAGATACGCAGTATTTT. Translating gives CASSLSRRGSTDTQYF.

The V and J genes are TRBV21-1 and TRBJ2-7; TRBD2 is the table's D call and was not checked against the DNA. TRBV21-1 is a listed pseudogene. The CDR3 length is 15 residues. CDR3 region: CASSKRTPFSYEQYF. The CDR3 nucleotides are TGTGCCAGCAGCAAAAGGACTCCGTTCTCCTACGAGCAGTACTTC.

The V call is TRBV12-3 or TRBV12-4, the J call TRBJ2-1, with D hard to call. V lost 1 base and J lost 6, with 10 bases in between. This CDR3 region has 14 residues. The CDR3 loop is CASSLDGRGNEQFF. The CDR3 DNA follows: TGTGCCAGCAGTTTAGATGGTAGAGGCAATGAGCAGTTCTTC.

The genes are TRBV11-2 and TRBJ1-4; D call uncertain. CDR1 and CDR2 (germline): SGHAT, FQNNGV. V lost 5 bases, J lost 0 bases, and 19 bases lay in between. The CDR3 length is 18 residues. The CDR3 sequence is CASSPGRGYFATNEKLFF. The DNA for the CDR3 is TGTGCCAGCAGCCCCGGGCGGGGTTACTTCGCAACTAATGAAAAACTGTTTTTT.